Each of the 32 T cell receptor beta chains below was sequenced from the same sample in a study of cytomegalovirus exposure and HLA in healthy donors. Assay: immunoSEQ multiplex PCR; the TCRdb copy retains only in-frame clones and omits some. The sample has 70,000 or so clones, roughly nine tenths seen once. Sequenced sample: PBMCs. These receptors all come from a man younger than 35 in good health and CMV-seronegative.

The chain has TRBV7-2 and TRBJ2-2; 7 positions agree with TRBD1. This CDR3 spans 14 amino acids. Germline CDR1 reads SGHTA; CDR2 reads FQGNSA. The junction had 2 bases not matched to a gene; V was cut back by 1 base and J by 6 bases. CDR3 nucleotides: TGTGCCAGCAGCTTAGGGCAGGGGGCCGGGGAGCTGTTTTTT. This codes for CASSLGQGAGELFF.

The chain links TRBV2 to TRBJ2-1, with a possible D match to TRBD1 (7 bases). V lost 11 bases to trimming and J lost 9 bases, with 11 bases between them. Germline lookup yields CDR1 SNHLY and CDR2 FYNNEI. CDR3 size: 10 residues. The DNA for the CDR3 is TGTGCCTCTCAGGGGGGTGAGCAGTTCTTC. It encodes CASQGGEQFF.

The chain uses TRBV2 and TRBJ2-7; D might be TRBD2 (5 bases). Trimming left V 4 bases short and J 6 bases short, with 10 bases between. The CDR3 covers 12 residues. From germline, CDR1 is SNHLY and CDR2 FYNNEI. The chain's CDR3 is CASSGERREQYF. CDR3 coding DNA: TGTGCCAGCAGTGGGGAGCGTCGCGAGCAGTACTTC.

In its sample, this clone was seen a few times. The chain is built from TRBV5-1 and TRBJ2-7; 9 bases are a match to TRBD1. J gave up 3 bases and V 4 bases, and 8 bases lay outside the gene matches. Germline loops: CDR1 SGHRS, CDR2 YFSETQ. This CDR3 region has 15 residues. CDR3 residues: CASSLTGGANYEQYF. The CDR3 bases are TGCGCCAGCAGCCTAACAGGGGGCGCGAACTACGAGCAGTACTTC. The complete variable domain, with remaining parts taken from reference TRBV5-1 and TRBJ2-7, reads KAGVTQTPRYLIKTRGQQVTLSCSPISGHRSVSWYQQTPGQGLQFLFEYFSETQRNKGNFPGRFSGRQFSNSRSEMNVSTLELGDSALYLCASSLTGGANYEQYFGPGTRLTVT.

This clone showed up just a few times. The chain uses TRBV4-2 and TRBJ1-5; the match to TRBD1 covers 10 bases. This CDR3 is 14 amino acids long. The germline V gene encodes CDR1 LGHNA and CDR2 YNFKEQ. V trimming: 4 bases; J trimming: 6 bases; junction bases outside the gene matches: 3. The CDR3 loop reads CASSRQGAGQPQHF. CDR3 sequence (DNA): TGTGCCAGCAGCCGACAGGGGGCGGGTCAGCCCCAGCATTTT.

The chain combines TRBV5-4 with TRBJ2-7; 8 bases map to TRBD1. V lost 5 bases and J lost 7; bases outside the gene matches: 11. Germline V gene lookup returns CDR1 SGHNT and CDR2 YYREEE (reference sequence). The CDR3 length is 14 residues. The CDR3 DNA reads TGTGCCAGCAGTCCCCGACAGGGGTTGACGGAGCAGTACTTC. Protein product: CASSPRQGLTEQYF.

The rearrangement links TRBV11-3 to TRBJ2-1, with no clear D. This CDR3 comprises 13 residues. V was trimmed by 5 bases and J by 7 bases, leaving 12 bases between them. Germline CDR1 reads SGHNT; CDR2 reads YENEEA. The CDR3: CASSIALENEQFF. CDR3 coding DNA: TGTGCCAGCAGCATAGCCCTAGAGAATGAGCAGTTCTTC.

The chain employs TRBV6-5 and TRBJ2-6; weak D call: TRBD2 (5 bases). Germline lookup yields CDR1 MNHEY and CDR2 SVGAGI. The CDR3 contains 15 residues. V lost 4 bases and J 1 base, leaving 8 bases between the germline ends. The CDR3 protein is CASSFSGSGANVLTF. In DNA, the CDR3 is TGTGCCAGCAGTTTTTCGGGGTCTGGGGCCAACGTCCTGACTTTC.

The V gene is TRBV7-8, the J gene TRBJ2-1, with TRBD2 identical over 10 bases. Per the germline V gene, CDR1 is SGHVS and CDR2 is FQNEAQ. This CDR3 has 17 residues. With V trimmed by 1 base and J by 7 bases, 10 bases remained unmatched. CDR3 coding DNA: TGTGCCAGCAGCTTAGTCCGTACTAGCGGGAAGGCAAATGAGCAGTTCTTC. Amino acids: CASSLVRTSGKANEQFF.

The V gene is TRBV11-2, the J gene TRBJ2-3; D not certain. V lost 1 base and J 5 bases, leaving 10 bases between the germline ends. The CDR3 has 14 residues. The germline CDR1 and CDR2 sequences are SGHAT and FQNNGV. The CDR3 reads CASSLVSTEDTQYF. In DNA form, the CDR3 reads TGTGCCAGCAGCTTAGTTTCGACTGAAGATACGCAGTATTTT.

The gene calls are TRBV19 and TRBJ2-7; 7 bases align to TRBD2. V lost 5 bases to trimming and J lost 3 bases; unmatched junction nucleotides: 22. The CDR3 is 19 residues long. Looked up from germline, CDR1 is LNHDA and CDR2 is SQIVND (reference sequence). The DNA for the CDR3 is TGTGCCAGTAGTGCATCCCCTGGTGTGGGGAGGGAGGCAAACTACGAGCAGTACTTC. As protein: CASSASPGVGREANYEQYF.

This clone has just a few counts. The rearrangement links TRBV6-5 to TRBJ2-7; 9 bases agree with TRBD2. V shed 11 bases and J 2 bases; nucleotides not matched to a gene: 4. This CDR3 comprises 12 residues. Germline loops: CDR1 MNHEY, CDR2 SVGAGI. This CDR3 reads CAAGGTPYEQYF. The CDR3 nucleotides are TGTGCCGCGGGAGGGACTCCCTACGAGCAGTACTTC.

This clone was found a few times. The J gene is TRBJ1-2, the V gene TRBV25-1, with 9 positions matching TRBD1. The ends lost 8 bases at V and 2 bases at J; junction bases unmatched: 6. The germline CDR1 and CDR2 sequences are MGHDK and SYGVNS. The CDR3 consists of 14 residues. CDR3 residues: CASADGQGNYGYTF. CDR3 bases: TGTGCCAGCGCCGACGGACAGGGGAACTATGGCTACACCTTC.

V usage is TRBV7-9 and J usage is TRBJ2-1; D may be TRBD2 (6 bases). CDR1 SEHNR and CDR2 FQNEAQ come from the germline V gene (reference sequence). V dropped 2 bases and J dropped 6 bases, with 14 bases sitting between them. The CDR3 spans 15 residues. CDR3 in amino acids: CASSLTGVLFNEQFF. CDR3 nucleotides: TGTGCCAGCAGCTTAACGGGAGTGTTATTCAATGAGCAGTTCTTC.

The chain is built from TRBV20-1 and TRBJ1-1; D might be TRBD1 (5 bases). V gave up 8 bases and J gave up 6 bases, with 10 bases separating them. CDR1 DFQATT and CDR2 SNEGSKA come from the germline V gene (reference sequence). There are 10 residues in the CDR3. In nucleotides, the CDR3 is TGCAGTTCCACAGGTCCTGAAGCTTTCTTT. Its translation is CSSTGPEAFF.

The genes are TRBV19 and TRBJ1-4; D gene ambiguous. The CDR3 is 13 residues long. CDR1 and CDR2 (germline): LNHDA, SQIVND (reference sequence). Trimming removed 6 bases from V and 7 bases from J, with 12 bases in between. CDR3 bases: TGTGCCAGTAGCTTATCCGGGAGTGAAAAACTGTTTTTT. Encoded protein: CASSLSGSEKLFF.

The chain couples TRBV2 to TRBJ2-2, with a weak D call TRBD1 (5 bases). The length of the CDR3 is 12 residues. CDR1 SNHLY and CDR2 FYNNEI come from the germline V gene. The V gene lost 8 bases and the J gene lost 3 bases, with 7 bases spanning the gap. This CDR3 reads CASFRDTGELFF. The CDR3 bases are TGTGCCAGCTTCAGGGACACCGGGGAGCTGTTTTTT.

This clone came up once. The CDR3 here is CASSLGWTSGIGKGVDEQFF. CDR3 in DNA: TGCGCCAGCAGCTTGGGGTGGACTAGCGGGATCGGGAAGGGGGTCGATGAGCAGTTCTTC. The chain is built from TRBV5-1 and TRBJ2-1, with TRBD2 matching over 12 bases. With V trimmed by 0 bases and J by 8 bases, 18 bases remained unmatched. The germline V gene encodes CDR1 SGHRS and CDR2 YFSETQ. This CDR3 contains 20 residues.

This chain uses TRBV29-1 with TRBJ2-3, with D possibly TRBD2 on 6 matching bases. V dropped 7 bases and J dropped 4 bases, with 18 bases sitting between them. The CDR3 contains 14 residues. CDR1 is SQVTM and CDR2 is ANQGSEA in the germline V gene. The CDR3, as DNA: TGCAGCGGGGACGCGGAGGGATGGCCAGATACGCAGTATTTT. It yields the protein CSGDAEGWPDTQYF.

This clone has more than one count but fewer than ten. Other DNA sequences in this specimen translate into the identical CDR3. The chain links TRBV5-1 to TRBJ2-3, with 7 bases fitting TRBD1. With V trimmed by 6 bases and J by 0 bases, 4 bases remained unmatched. Germline V gives CDR1 SGHRS, CDR2 YFSETQ. This CDR3 contains 14 residues. Written as DNA, the CDR3 is TGCGCCAGCAACAGGGGTGGAAGCACAGATACGCAGTATTTT. This codes for CASNRGGSTDTQYF.

For the CDR3, the DNA is TGTGCCAGTAGTATGCGGACAGTCCGTTCTGGAAACACCATATATTTT. This encodes CASSMRTVRSGNTIYF. J is TRBJ1-3 and V is TRBV19, with D perhaps matching TRBD1 (6 bases). The germline V gene encodes CDR1 LNHDA and CDR2 SQIVND (reference sequence). This CDR3 is 16 amino acids long. V was trimmed by 3 bases and J by 1 base, leaving 13 bases between them.

The J gene is TRBJ2-7, the V gene TRBV27; tentatively, D is TRBD2 (5 bases). The length of the CDR3 is 12 residues. Germline CDR1 and CDR2: MNHEY and SMNVEV (reference sequence). The V and J ends lost 8 bases and 3 bases respectively, with 11 bases between them. The CDR3 loop reads CASGSSYYEQYF. The CDR3 bases are TGTGCCAGCGGATCTAGCTACTACGAGCAGTACTTC.

The chain links TRBV19 to TRBJ1-2; no reliable D call. The ends were cut back, 5 bases at V and 7 bases at J, with 8 bases in the middle. CDR1 LNHDA and CDR2 SQIVND come from the germline V gene (reference sequence). The CDR3 has 11 residues. CDR3 coding DNA: TGTGCCAGTAGTCGCGAGCGTGGCTACACCTTC. Its translation is CASSRERGYTF.

The V and J genes are TRBV30 and TRBJ2-7, with TRBD1 matching 10 bases. From germline, CDR1 is GTSNPN and CDR2 SVGIG (reference sequence). The CDR3 consists of 13 residues. The J segment lost 4 bases and the V segment lost 2 bases, leaving 2 bases of the junction unmatched. The CDR3 sequence is CAWSPGQGYEQYF. In nucleotides, the CDR3 is TGTGCCTGGAGTCCGGGACAGGGGTACGAGCAGTACTTC.

In this sample, this clone turned up a few times. V usage is TRBV5-4 and J usage is TRBJ2-2; TRBD2 matches at 12 bases. CDR1 is SGHNT, CDR2 YYREEE, per germline (reference sequence). J gave up 1 base and V 4 bases, and 2 bases lay outside the gene matches. The CDR3 spans 16 residues. The CDR3 region is CASSPTSGGNTGELFF. CDR3 coding DNA: TGTGCCAGCAGCCCGACTAGCGGGGGGAACACCGGGGAGCTGTTTTTT.

The chain uses TRBV7-8 and TRBJ2-1; the match to TRBD2 covers 12 bases. The germline gives CDR1 SGHVS, CDR2 FQNEAQ. This CDR3 spans 16 amino acids. Trimming at V came to 8 bases and at J to 15 bases, leaving 20 bases not matched to a gene. The CDR3 bases are TGTGCCAGCGGGGTAATGTGGAGGACTAGCGGGGCACCCCTGTTCTTC. This encodes CASGVMWRTSGAPLFF.

The chain links TRBV18 to TRBJ1-1; D gene ambiguous. Germline CDR1 is KGHSH and CDR2 is LQKENI. V lost 3 bases, J lost 0 bases, and 8 bases lay in between. The CDR3 spans 14 residues. The CDR3 nucleotides read TGTGCCAGCTCACCCGTCGGGATGAACACTGAAGCTTTCTTT. It translates to CASSPVGMNTEAFF.

The gene calls are TRBV9 and TRBJ1-2; no clear D. This CDR3 region has 14 residues. CDR1 and CDR2 from the germline V gene are SGDLS and YYNGEE. Trimming cost V 4 bases and J 2 bases, with 12 bases left between them. This chain's CDR3 is CASSIGEGNYGYTF. Written as DNA, the CDR3 is TGTGCCAGCAGCATCGGCGAGGGAAACTATGGCTACACCTTC.

The chain uses TRBV7-3 and TRBJ2-2; weak D call: TRBD2 (6 bases). This CDR3 has 14 residues. Germline V gene lookup returns CDR1 SGHTA and CDR2 FQGTGA. V lost 3 bases to trimming and J lost 7 bases, with 12 bases between them. The CDR3 sequence is CASSLTRAGGELFF. For the CDR3, the DNA is TGTGCCAGCAGCTTGACTAGAGCCGGCGGGGAGCTGTTTTTT.

This clone was seen a single time. The chain combines TRBV6-5 with TRBJ2-1; D unresolved. The CDR3 runs to 15 residues. Germline CDR1 reads MNHEY; CDR2 reads SVGAGI. Trimming removed 2 bases at V and 0 bases at J, with 8 bases between. The CDR3 sequence is CASSYGHLSYNEQFF. The CDR3 DNA sequence: TGTGCCAGCAGTTACGGCCACCTCTCCTACAATGAGCAGTTCTTC.

Comments on this clone: This sample also contains other DNA sequences that code for the same CDR3. The genes are TRBV18 and TRBJ2-1, with 10 bases that match TRBD2. V shed 4 bases, J shed 5 bases, and the junction held 5 bases outside the gene matches. CDR1 is KGHSH, CDR2 LQKENI, per germline. The CDR3 has 15 residues. This CDR3 reads CASSLLAGGNNEQFF. For the CDR3, the DNA is TGTGCCAGCTCACTATTAGCGGGAGGAAACAATGAGCAGTTCTTC.

The DNA of the CDR3 is TGTGCCAGCAGCTCCTACCGGGGGAACCAGCCCCAGCATTTT. Its protein product is CASSSYRGNQPQHF. The chain carries TRBV6-5 and TRBJ1-5; possible D gene TRBD1, 5 bases. The germline CDR1 and CDR2 sequences are MNHEY and SVGAGI. The V end was cut by 6 bases, the J end by 7 bases, with 16 bases between. The CDR3 consists of 14 residues.